This T cell receptor beta chain was captured in a study of cytomegalovirus exposure and HLA in healthy donors. General study points: TRBV6-2, TRBV6-3 and other indistinguishable V segments were excluded.

To note about this clone: Its specificity is unknown.

Trimming cost V 4 bases and J 3 bases, with 5 bases left between them. Germline V lookup: CDR1 SGHDT, CDR2 YYEEEE. This CDR3 is 12 amino acids long. Primers included in the PCR were 60 Vbeta and 13 Jbeta primers. Clones were sequenced by immunoSEQ multiplex PCR, and TCRdb holds only the in-frame ones, with some missing. The sample has about 160,000 clones, around four fifths seen once. The chain joins TRBV5-6 to TRBJ1-3; no firm D call. The TCR originated in a man between 25 and 39 years old in good health and CMV-seronegative. The sequenced material came from PBMCs. The CDR3 bases are TGTGCCAGCAGCCGCGATGGAAACACCATATATTTT. It is translated as CASSRDGNTIYF.